One T cell receptor beta chain is described in this entry. What it binds is unknown. The data belong to a study of cytomegalovirus exposure and HLA in healthy donors. In the study overall: An earlier analysis found fewer than 120 million unique TCR beta sequences from around 180 million T cells. Overall study findings and caveats: Other equally common chains were less clonally expanded than HLA-associated TCR beta chains, a later analysis showed. TCR beta V- and J-gene trimming, according to a later analysis, was linked to a missense DCLRE1C variant.

This CDR3 is 13 amino acids long. Germline CDR1 reads LNHNV; CDR2 reads YYDKDF (reference sequence). The PCR ran on 60 Vbeta and 13 Jbeta primers. In the study's own analysis: The authors later counted 75 million to 90 million unique TCR beta chains, some 12 million of them shared. TCRdb keeps only in-frame clones here, not all; method: immunoSEQ multiplex PCR. V, J and clone size were drawn from that table, and D and trimming were deduced from the DNA. Of approximately 220,000 clones in the sample, around 80% were seen once. The source material was PBMCs. The chain is built from TRBV15 and TRBJ2-5; the D is unclear. The tail of the sequence fits TRBJ2-7 better, so the J call may be wrong. The clonotype comes from a boy between 2 and 15 years old in good health and CMV-seronegative. The CDR3 nucleotides are TGTGCCACCAGCAGAGATCAGAACTACGAGCAGTACTTC. This sequence encodes CATSRDQNYEQYF.